The present TCR beta chain was sequenced within a study of regulatory T cells in long-lasting Graves disease. Study-level results: TCR diversity in persistent Graves' patients was below that of newly diagnosed ones.

Time point: persistent/refractory GD, antithyroid drugs over 5 years with positive TRAb. Generation of the TCR library employed RNA extracted from PBMCs. Each of the patients was recruited from an endocrinology department situated in Xi'an, China. A peripheral blood sample, roughly 8.5 milliliters in volume, was drawn into EDTA tubes. Trimming left V 2 bases short and J 2 bases short, with 13 bases between. This CDR3 spans 15 amino acids. Germline-derived CDR1 and CDR2 are LGHDT and YNNKEL (reference sequence). A word on this clonotype: The antigen remains unidentified.

TCR beta libraries were built with iRepertoire HTBI primers and Arm-PCR of CDR3 regions. TCRdb analysed the multiplex PCR reads with MiXCR anew, one entry per CDR3 protein. The sample has roughly 450,000 distinct CDR3 sequences, 20% to 25% seen once; the top ten hold about a quarter. The clonotype originates from a female donor with Graves disease. Sequenced here: peripheral blood mononuclear cells (PBMCs), sampled when the disease was refractory, from a patient treated with antithyroid drugs. The chain joins TRBV3-1 to TRBJ2-7; perhaps TRBD2 as D (6 bases). The DNA for the CDR3 is TGTGCCAGCAGCCAAACTAGCAGGCTTGCCTACGAGCAGTACTTC. This gives the protein CASSQTSRLAYEQYF.